This T cell receptor (beta chain) comes out of a study of T cells in Graves' hyperthyroidism and ophthalmopathy. About the study: Peripheral blood was collected at initial diagnosis, before any treatment.

In this sample, this clonotype turned up many times. The diagnostic basis comprised clinical symptoms, serum thyroxine and TRAb, thyroid ultrasound and orbital computed tomography. The source material, RNA transcripts, was used to amplify TCR beta CDR3 regions. First-round RT-PCR with HTBI primers amplified the TCR CDR3 region. In TCRdb, the multiplex PCR reads were re-called with MiXCR into one record per CDR3 protein. The sample lists about 59,000 distinct CDR3 sequences; roughly 50% were seen once. From germline, CDR1 is SGDLS and CDR2 YYNGEE. The CDR3 runs 14 residues. V lost 0 bases, J lost 3 bases, and 7 bases lay in between.

This rearrangement joins TRBV9 to TRBJ1-3; the D gene is possibly TRBD1 (5 bases). Sequences were obtained from blood. This receptor was obtained from a woman aged 55-70 years with Graves' ophthalmopathy. The CDR3 region has the DNA TGTGCCAGCAGCGTAGGACAGCATGGAAACACCATATATTTT. Translated: CASSVGQHGNTIYF.